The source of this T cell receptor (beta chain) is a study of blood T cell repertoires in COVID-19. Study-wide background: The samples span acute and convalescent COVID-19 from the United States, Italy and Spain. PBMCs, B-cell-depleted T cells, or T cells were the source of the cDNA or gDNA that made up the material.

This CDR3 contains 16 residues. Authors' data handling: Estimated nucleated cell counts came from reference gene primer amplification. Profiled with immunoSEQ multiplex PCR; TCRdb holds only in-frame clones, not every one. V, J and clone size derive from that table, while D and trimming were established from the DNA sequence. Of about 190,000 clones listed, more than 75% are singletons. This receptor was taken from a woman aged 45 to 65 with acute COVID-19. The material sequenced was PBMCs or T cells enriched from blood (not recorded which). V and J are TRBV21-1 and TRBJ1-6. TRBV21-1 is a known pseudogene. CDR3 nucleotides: TGTGCCAGCAGCAAACGACCGGGAACAACAAATTCACCCCTCCACTTT. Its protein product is CASSKRPGTTNSPLHF.